The 9 T cell receptor beta chains listed next were all sequenced from one sample in a study of response to subunit inactivated influenza vaccine. Each CDR3 protein gets one entry after TCRdb re-called the RT-PCR reads with MiXCR. This sample has roughly 670,000 distinct CDR3 sequences, with 12% to 15% found just once. This specimen consisted of PBMCs from blood, obtained 14 to 15 days before vaccination. The receptors were sampled from a man between 50 and 59 years old who received an inactivated influenza vaccine.

This clonotype was picked up many times. The genes are TRBV5-1 and TRBJ2-3, with 9 bases fitting TRBD2. Germline-derived CDR1 and CDR2 are SGHRS and YFSETQ. This CDR3 contains 15 residues. Trimming took 3 bases from V and 0 from J; bases not matched to a gene: 2. This CDR3 reads CASSSSGGSTDTQYF. The CDR3 DNA reads as TGCGCCAGCAGCTCGAGCGGGGGGAGCACAGATACGCAGTATTTT.

The chain employs TRBV20-1 and TRBJ2-7; D uncertain. The CDR3 has 11 amino acids. Germline loops: CDR1 DFQATT, CDR2 SNEGSKA (reference sequence). Between the trimmed V and J ends, which lost 7 bases and 3 bases, there was a span of 10 bases. CDR3: CSVPSLYEQYF. The CDR3 bases are TGCAGTGTCCCGTCCCTCTACGAGCAGTACTTC.

V and J are TRBV30 and TRBJ2-1; TRBD1 aligns across 10 bases. Looked up from germline, CDR1 is GTSNPN and CDR2 is SVGIG (reference sequence). Trimming took 5 bases from V and 8 from J; bases not matched to a gene: 3. The CDR3 has 12 residues. The CDR3 protein is CAWDGQGDEQFF. As DNA, the CDR3 is TGTGCCTGGGACGGACAGGGGGATGAGCAGTTCTTC.

The CDR3 DNA reads as TGTGCCAGCAGCTTAGGGAGGACGGTATACAATGAGCAGTTCTTC. It translates to CASSLGRTVYNEQFF. This chain joins TRBV13 and TRBJ2-1; no firm D call. CDR1 is PRHDT and CDR2 is FYEKMQ in the germline V gene (reference sequence). V was trimmed by 0 bases and J by 4 bases, leaving 10 bases between them. The CDR3 covers 15 residues.

In its sample, this clonotype was seen a few times. The rearrangement links TRBV4-3 to TRBJ2-1; 8 bases are a match to TRBD2. Losses at the gene ends were 0 bases for V and 1 base for J; bases not matched to a gene: 8. Germline CDR1 and CDR2: LGHNA and YSLEER. The CDR3 is 18 residues long. The CDR3 here is CASSQDMGGGLSYNEQFF. The CDR3 bases are TGCGCCAGCAGCCAAGATATGGGCGGGGGGCTATCCTACAATGAGCAGTTCTTC.

This clonotype was recorded a few times. V is TRBV5-6 and J is TRBJ2-7, with TRBD1 matching 10 bases. Germline V CDR1 and CDR2: SGHDT, YYEEEE. The CDR3 has 15 residues. Trimming at V came to 4 bases and at J to 4 bases, leaving 8 bases not matched to a gene. CDR3 sequence: CASSADGQGVYEQYF. CDR3 DNA sequence: TGTGCCAGCAGCGCGGACGGACAGGGGGTTTACGAGCAGTACTTC. The whole variable domain, filled in from reference TRBV5-6 and TRBJ2-7, reads DAGVTQSPTHLIKTRGQQVTLRCSPKSGHDTVSWYQQALGQGPQFIFQYYEEEERQRGNFPDRFSGHQFPNYSSELNVNALLLGDSALYLCASSADGQGVYEQYFGPGTRLTVT.

The genes are TRBV5-1 and TRBJ2-1; perhaps D is TRBD1 or TRBD2 (5 bases each). V shed 4 bases and J shed 4 bases, with 18 bases lying between them. CDR1 and CDR2 (germline): SGHRS, YFSETQ. The length of the CDR3 is 16 residues. CDR3: CASSVLEGRRYNEQFF. In nucleotides, the CDR3 is TGCGCCAGCAGCGTCCTCGAGGGGCGGAGGTACAATGAGCAGTTCTTC.

CDR3 DNA: TGCAGCGCTGGGGGGGGAGGGAGAACTGAAGCTTTCTTT. It specifies CSAGGGGRTEAFF. The chain has TRBV29-1 and TRBJ1-1; D is possibly TRBD1 (5 bases). The ends were cut back, 7 bases at V and 5 bases at J, with 17 bases in the middle. Germline CDR1 is SQVTM and CDR2 is ANQGSEA. The CDR3 consists of 13 residues.

Worth noting for this clonotype: A read error may explain this, as a much larger clone is one base away. The V and J genes are TRBV6-1 and TRBJ2-5; D is undetermined. CDR3 length equals 12 residues. Per the germline V gene, CDR1 is MNHNS and CDR2 is SASEGT. The CDR3 loop is CASSKARETQYF. The CDR3 coding sequence is TGTGCCAGCAGTAAAGCCAGGGAGACCCAGTACTTC.